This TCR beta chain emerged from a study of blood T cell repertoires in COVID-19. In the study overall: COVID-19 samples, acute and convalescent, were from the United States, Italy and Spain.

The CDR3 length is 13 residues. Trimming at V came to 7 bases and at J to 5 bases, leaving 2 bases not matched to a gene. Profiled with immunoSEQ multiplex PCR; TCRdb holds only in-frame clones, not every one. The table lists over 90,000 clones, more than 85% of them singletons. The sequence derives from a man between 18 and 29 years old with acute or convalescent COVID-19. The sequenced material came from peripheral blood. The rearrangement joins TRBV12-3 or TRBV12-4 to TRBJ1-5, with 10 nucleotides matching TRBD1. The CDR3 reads CASTDRGDQPQHF. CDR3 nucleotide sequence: TGTGCCAGCACGGACAGGGGGGATCAGCCCCAGCATTTT.